This TCR beta chain was recorded in a study of blood T cells in healthy people across ages. Study conclusions and caveats: Age advanced and TCR beta diversity per million T cells fell, roughly linearly. There were more naive CD4+ cells and higher diversity in long-lived donors than in aged donors. Nothing was known about donor CMV status, and this possibly confounded expanded clonotype changes.

Next came a second PCR, run for about 6 to 11 cycles, which used a sample-barcoded 5' primer along with a J-beta primer mix. One entry per CDR3 protein, called by TCRdb with MiXCR from the 5' RACE reads. Among 730,000 or so distinct CDR3 sequences listed, roughly 41% were seen once. Per sample, a minimum of 6.5 million PBMCs were isolated. This CDR3 region has 14 residues. The J segment lost 3 bases and the V segment lost 4 bases, leaving 2 bases of the junction unmatched. Germline V gene sequence: CDR1 LGHNA, CDR2 YSLEER. This clonotype was counted at least ten times. What it binds is not known. The chain combines TRBV4-3 with TRBJ1-1, with 10 bases lining up with TRBD1. This receptor was taken from a man of 80 years or more in good health. Sample: blood. The CDR3 sequence: CASSLGQGDTEAFF. DNA for the CDR3: TGCGCCAGCAGCCTCGGACAGGGGGACACTGAAGCTTTCTTT.